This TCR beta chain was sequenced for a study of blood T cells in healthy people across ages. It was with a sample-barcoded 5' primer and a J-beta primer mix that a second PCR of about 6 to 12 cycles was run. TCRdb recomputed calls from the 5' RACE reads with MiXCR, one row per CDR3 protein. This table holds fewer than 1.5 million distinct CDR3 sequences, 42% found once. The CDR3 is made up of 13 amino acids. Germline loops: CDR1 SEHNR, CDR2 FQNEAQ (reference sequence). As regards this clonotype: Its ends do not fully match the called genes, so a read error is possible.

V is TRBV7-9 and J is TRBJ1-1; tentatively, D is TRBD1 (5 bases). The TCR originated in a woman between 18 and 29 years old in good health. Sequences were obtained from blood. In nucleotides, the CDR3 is TGTGCCAGCAGCGTACAGGAAAACACTGGAGCTTTCTTT. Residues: CASSVQENTGAFF.